A single sample is the source of the 15 T cell receptor beta chains below, sequenced in a study of OX40 agonist ivuxolimab in advanced cancers. TCRdb's copy holds only in-frame clones and misses some; the assay was immunoSEQ multiplex PCR. The table lists about 66,000 clones, roughly 80% of them singletons. The material sequenced was CD4+ or CD8+ T cells sorted from blood, taken in a trial of the OX40 agonist ivuxolimab. All receptors come from an adult with an advanced solid tumor such as melanoma, head and neck, liver or kidney cancer.

The chain combines TRBV10-3 with TRBJ2-7; the D gene is possibly TRBD1 (6 bases). Per germline, CDR1 ENHRY and CDR2 SYGVKD. CDR3 size: 12 residues. The V and J ends lost 8 bases and 6 bases respectively, with 14 bases between them. CDR3 sequence: CAIGEVRGEQYF. The CDR3 nucleotides read TGTGCCATCGGAGAGGTCAGGGGCGAGCAGTACTTC.

A few counts support this clone. This chain joins TRBV29-1 and TRBJ2-2; TRBD1 matches at 11 bases. The V gene's germline CDR1 is SQVTM and CDR2 ANQGSEA. The CDR3 is made up of 14 amino acids. With V trimmed by 7 bases and J by 0 bases, 1 base remained unmatched. In DNA, the CDR3 is TGCAGCGCGGGACAGGGGGCGAACACCGGGGAGCTGTTTTTT. Translating gives CSAGQGANTGELFF.

The chain employs TRBV19 and TRBJ2-1, with 9 bases aligning to TRBD1. The junction had 12 bases not matched to a gene; V was cut back by 5 bases and J by 4 bases. This CDR3 is 17 amino acids long. Per germline, CDR1 LNHDA and CDR2 SQIVND (reference sequence). The CDR3 loop is CASSSLGGGQGYNEQFF. The CDR3 DNA follows: TGTGCCAGTAGTTCTCTCGGCGGGGGACAGGGTTACAATGAGCAGTTCTTC.

V usage is TRBV18 and J usage is TRBJ2-1, with D possibly TRBD2 on 5 matching bases. The CDR3 extends over 13 amino acids. V was pared by 3 bases and J by 4 bases, with 7 bases between. CDR1 is KGHSH, CDR2 LQKENI, per germline. Here the CDR3 DNA reads TGTGCCAGCTCACCGGACTTATACAATGAGCAGTTCTTC. As protein: CASSPDLYNEQFF.

The rearrangement uses TRBV9 and TRBJ2-1; 7 nucleotides agree with TRBD2. Germline assignment: CDR1 SGDLS and CDR2 YYNGEE. The CDR3 contains 12 residues. V lost 6 bases to trimming and J lost 7 bases; unmatched junction nucleotides: 4. For the CDR3, the DNA is TGTGCCAGCAAGGGCGGGAGTAATGAGCAGTTCTTC. Translating gives CASKGGSNEQFF.

This clone has more than one count but fewer than ten. The same CDR3 also results from other DNA sequences found in this sample. The genes are TRBV2 and TRBJ1-5, with D possibly matching TRBD1 (6 bases). The CDR3 has 16 residues. V lost 4 bases to trimming and J lost 1 base, with 14 bases between them. Per the germline V gene, CDR1 is SNHLY and CDR2 is FYNNEI. Here the CDR3 reads CASSVLGRGSNQPQHF. In DNA, the CDR3 is TGTGCCAGCAGTGTCCTGGGCAGGGGAAGCAATCAGCCCCAGCATTTT.

CDR3 amino acids: CASSPRTDQRTYTGELFF. DNA for the CDR3: TGTGCCAGCAGCCCTCGGACAGATCAAAGGACTTACACCGGGGAGCTGTTTTTT. The chain is built from TRBV7-9 and TRBJ2-2; TRBD1 might be the D (6 bases). The CDR3 is 18 amino acids. Germline V CDR1 and CDR2: SEHNR, FQNEAQ (reference sequence). The germline V and J ends were trimmed by 5 bases and 3 bases, with 22 bases remaining between them.

DNA of the CDR3: TGTGCCAGCAGTTTAGTTCAGGCTCAAGAGACCCAGTACTTC. Protein product: CASSLVQAQETQYF. This chain connects TRBV28 to TRBJ2-5; D is uncertain. The CDR3 extends over 14 amino acids. Germline V gives CDR1 MDHEN, CDR2 SYDVKM. The ends were cut back, 2 bases at V and 2 bases at J, with 9 bases in the middle. The complete variable domain, with remaining parts taken from reference TRBV28 and TRBJ2-5, reads DVKVTQSSRYLVKRTGEKVFLECVQDMDHENMFWYRQDPGLGLRLIYFSYDVKMKEKGDIPEGYSVSREKKERFSLILESASTNQTSMYLCASSLVQAQETQYFGPGTRLLVL.

The rearrangement joins TRBV2 to TRBJ2-1, with a tentative D call TRBD2 (5 bases). In germline, CDR1 is SNHLY, CDR2 FYNNEI. CDR3 length: 15 residues. Trimming left V 8 bases short and J 12 bases short, with 26 bases between. The CDR3: CASGSTVGDHRGQFF. In DNA, the CDR3 is TGTGCCAGCGGGAGCACAGTTGGGGATCACCGGGGGCAGTTCTTC.

V is TRBV11-1 and J is TRBJ2-7; 8 bases agree with TRBD1. Trimming removed 5 bases from V and 1 base from J; junction bases left unmatched: 7. Germline lookup yields CDR1 SGHAT and CDR2 FQDESV (reference sequence). This CDR3 is built from 15 residues. CDR3 residues: CASSGTGTGSYEQYF. For the CDR3, the DNA is TGTGCCAGCAGCGGTACCGGGACAGGATCCTACGAGCAGTACTTC.

The J gene is TRBJ2-1, the V gene TRBV30; D is perhaps TRBD1 (5 bases). CDR3 size: 13 residues. V gave up 4 bases and J gave up 0 bases, with 7 bases separating them. Germline V gene data show CDR1 as GTSNPN and CDR2 as SVGIG (reference sequence). Written as DNA, the CDR3 is TGTGCCTGGACGCAGGGCTCCTACAATGAGCAGTTCTTC. Residues: CAWTQGSYNEQFF.

This clone turned up a few times. The chain recombines TRBV5-6 with TRBJ2-2, with D tentatively TRBD1 or TRBD2 (5 bases each). Trimming took off 4 bases at V and 5 bases at J, with 18 bases between the two ends. The CDR3 totals 16 residues. From germline, CDR1 is SGHDT and CDR2 YYEEEE. CDR3 in DNA: TGTGCCAGCAGCGCCGGGACCCCCCTGGGGACCGGGGAGCTGTTTTTT. This sequence encodes CASSAGTPLGTGELFF.

The chain employs TRBV7-2 and TRBJ2-7; possibly TRBD1 for D (5 bases). This CDR3 is 14 amino acids long. CDR1 is SGHTA, CDR2 FQGNSA, per germline. V was cut by 5 bases and J by 4 bases, with 15 bases left in between. The CDR3, as DNA: TGTGCCAGCAGCATTACGACAGTTACGTACGAGCAGTACTTC. The encoded protein is CASSITTVTYEQYF.

The sample holds a few counts of this clone. The genes are TRBV28 and TRBJ1-2, with TRBD1 identical over 8 bases. The trim removed 6 bases at V and 5 bases at J, leaving 8 bases unmatched. The CDR3 is 14 amino acids. Germline V gene lookup returns CDR1 MDHEN and CDR2 SYDVKM. The CDR3 loop is CASRYQGAVYGYTF. Here the CDR3 DNA reads TGTGCCAGCAGGTATCAGGGGGCGGTGTATGGCTACACCTTC.

This clone was seen more than once but under ten times. The V call is TRBV5-1, the J call TRBJ2-3; D is ambiguous. Germline V gene lookup returns CDR1 SGHRS and CDR2 YFSETQ. Trimming shortened V by 5 bases and J by 1 base, and 14 bases separated the two germline ends. The length of the CDR3 is 15 residues. Here the CDR3 DNA reads TGCGCCAGCAGTGACGCGGCCCTTGGCACAGATACGCAGTATTTT. This encodes CASSDAALGTDTQYF.